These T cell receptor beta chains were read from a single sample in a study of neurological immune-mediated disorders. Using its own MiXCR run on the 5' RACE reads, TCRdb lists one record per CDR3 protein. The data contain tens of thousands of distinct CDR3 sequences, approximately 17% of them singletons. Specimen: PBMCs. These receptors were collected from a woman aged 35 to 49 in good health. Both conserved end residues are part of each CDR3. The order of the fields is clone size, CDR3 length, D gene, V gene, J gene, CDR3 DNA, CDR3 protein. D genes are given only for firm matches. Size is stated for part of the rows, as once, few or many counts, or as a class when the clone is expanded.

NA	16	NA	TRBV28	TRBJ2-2	TGTGCCAGCAGTCTCCCGGGACATTCGAACACCGGGGAGCTGTTTTTT	CASSLPGHSNTGELFF
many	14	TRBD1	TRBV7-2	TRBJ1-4	TGTGCCAGCAGCCGGACAGGGGGCCTTGAAAAACTGTTTTTT	CASSRTGGLEKLFF
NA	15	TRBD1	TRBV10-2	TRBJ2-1	TGCGCCAGCAGTAACGTGGACAGGGGGAGGAATGAGCATTTCTTC	CASSNVDRGRNEHFF
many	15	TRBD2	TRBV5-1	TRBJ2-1	TGCGCCAGCAGCTCACTAGCGGGGGCCGCAAATGAGCAGTTCTTC	CASSSLAGAANEQFF
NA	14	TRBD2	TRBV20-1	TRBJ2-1	TGCAGTGCGAGAGATAGCGGGGGGATTGGTGAGCAGTTCTTC	CSARDSGGIGEQFF
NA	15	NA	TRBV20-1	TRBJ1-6	TGCAGTGCTAGTGTTGGGGGCAATTATAATTCACCCCTCCACTTT	CSASVGGNYNSPLHF
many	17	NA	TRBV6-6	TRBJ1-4	TGTGCCACCCTATCTCTGCGAGGCAGTGCAACTAATGAAAAACTGTTTTTT	CATLSLRGSATNEKLFF
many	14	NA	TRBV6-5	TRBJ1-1	TGTGCCAGCAGTTACTCCACGCAGAACACTGAAGCTTTCTTT	CASSYSTQNTEAFF
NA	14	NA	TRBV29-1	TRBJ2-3	TGCAGCGTCCCGGCAGGGTTATCCACAGATACGCAGTATTTT	CSVPAGLSTDTQYF
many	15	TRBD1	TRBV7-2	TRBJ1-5	TGTGCCAGCAGCGCAGGGACAGGGAGGAGTCAGCCCCAGCATTTT	CASSAGTGRSQPQHF
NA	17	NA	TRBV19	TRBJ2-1	TGTGCCAGTAGTAGAGCCGAGGGGGGGATCTCCTACAATGAGCAGTTCTTC	CASSRAEGGISYNEQFF
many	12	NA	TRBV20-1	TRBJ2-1	TGCAGTGCTAGTATCACTTACAATGAGCAGTTCTTC	CSASITYNEQFF
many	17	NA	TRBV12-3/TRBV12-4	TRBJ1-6	TGTGCCAGCAGTTTCTCCCGTACGGGACCCGGCGGTTCACCCCTCCACTTT	CASSFSRTGPGGSPLHF
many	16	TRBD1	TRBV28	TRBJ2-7	TGTGCCAGCAGATACAGGGGGACGCATACCCCCTACGAGCAGTACTTC	CASRYRGTHTPYEQYF
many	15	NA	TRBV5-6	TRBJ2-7	TGTGCCAGCAGCTCTCAGGGAAGGCGTAGTTACGAGCAGTACTTC	CASSSQGRRSYEQYF
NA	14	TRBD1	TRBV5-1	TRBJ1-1	TGCGCCAGCAGCCGGACAGGGAGGAACACTGAAGCTTTCTTT	CASSRTGRNTEAFF
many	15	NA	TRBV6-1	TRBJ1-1	TGTGCCAGCAGTGAACGGGGAGGGCAAAGGACTGAAGCTTTCTTT	CASSERGGQRTEAFF
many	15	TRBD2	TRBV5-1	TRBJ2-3	TGCGCCAGCAGCTTGGCCTGGGACTACACAGATACGCAGTATTTT	CASSLAWDYTDTQYF
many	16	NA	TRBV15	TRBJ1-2	TGTGCCACCAGCAGAGGAGGCCCGGGATCCTGGTATGGCTACACCTTC	CATSRGGPGSWYGYTF
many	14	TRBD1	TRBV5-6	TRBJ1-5	TGTGCCAGCAGCTTTCGGACAGGGGGACAGCCCCAGCATTTT	CASSFRTGGQPQHF
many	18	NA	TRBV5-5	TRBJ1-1	TGTGCCAGCAGCTTGATTTGGGGAACAGCGGGGATGAACACTGAAGCTTTCTTT	CASSLIWGTAGMNTEAFF
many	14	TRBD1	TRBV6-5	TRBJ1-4	TGTGCCACCGCCGAGGGGGCGCAGGGCGAAAAACTGTTTTTT	CATAEGAQGEKLFF
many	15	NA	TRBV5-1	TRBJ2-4	TGCGCCAGCAGCTTGAGTGGCCTCGACCCTAACATTCAGTACTTC	CASSLSGLDPNIQYF
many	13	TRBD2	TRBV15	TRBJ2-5	TGTGCCACCCGTCCCGGGGGGCAAGAGACCCAGTACTTC	CATRPGGQETQYF
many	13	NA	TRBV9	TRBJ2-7	TGTGCCAGCAGCGTAGACTCAGGGTACGAGCAGTACTTC	CASSVDSGYEQYF
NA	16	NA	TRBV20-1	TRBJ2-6	TGCAGTGCTAGACAAGTCGACCCTGGGGGGGCCAACGTCCTGACTTTC	CSARQVDPGGANVLTF
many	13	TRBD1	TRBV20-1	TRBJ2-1	TGCAGTGCTCAAATGGACAGGGGCAATGAGCAGTTCTTC	CSAQMDRGNEQFF
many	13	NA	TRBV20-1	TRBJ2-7	TGCAGTGCCGAAAGCCGACGGGACGGCGAGCAGTACTTC	CSAESRRDGEQYF
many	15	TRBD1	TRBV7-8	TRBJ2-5	TGTGCCAGCAGCTCCGGGACAGCAGGCCAAGAGACCCAGTACTTC	CASSSGTAGQETQYF
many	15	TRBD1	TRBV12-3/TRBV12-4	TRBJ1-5	TGTGCCAGCAGTCCCGGGACAGGGGGCTATCAGCCCCAGCATTTT	CASSPGTGGYQPQHF
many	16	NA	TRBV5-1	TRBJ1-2	TGCGCCAGCAGCTTGAAAGTCGGCCCCTATAACTATGGCTACACCTTC	CASSLKVGPYNYGYTF
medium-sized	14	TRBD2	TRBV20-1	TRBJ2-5	TGCAGTGCTAGAACCGGGACTAGCACCGAGACCCAGTACTTC	CSARTGTSTETQYF
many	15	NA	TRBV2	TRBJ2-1	TGTGCCAGCAGTGAAGACCCGAGCTCCTACAATGAGCAGTTCTTC	CASSEDPSSYNEQFF
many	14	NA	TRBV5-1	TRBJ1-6	TGCGCCAGCAGCTTGGGAGACTTTAATTCACCCCTCCACTTT	CASSLGDFNSPLHF
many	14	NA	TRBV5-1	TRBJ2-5	TGCGCCAGCAGCTTGGAACAGGGCGGAGAGACCCAGTACTTC	CASSLEQGGETQYF
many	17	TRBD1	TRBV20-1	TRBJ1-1	TGCAGTGCTAGAGGGAGGATCAGGGGGGGGATTGACACTGAAGCTTTCTTT	CSARGRIRGGIDTEAFF
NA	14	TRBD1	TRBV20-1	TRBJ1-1	TGCAGTGCTAGAGCACAGGGGCGGACCACTGAAGCTTTCTTT	CSARAQGRTTEAFF
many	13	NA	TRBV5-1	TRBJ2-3	TGCGCCAGCAGCTCCCCAGATACAGATACGCAGTATTTT	CASSSPDTDTQYF
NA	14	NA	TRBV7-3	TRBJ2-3	TGTGCCAGCAGCTTTACAGGGGGGGAAGATACGCAGTATTTT	CASSFTGGEDTQYF
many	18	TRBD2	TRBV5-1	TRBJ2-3	TGCGCCAGCACCCGGGAGGGAGAGCGGGGGGTTCTCACAGATACGCAGTATTTT	CASTREGERGVLTDTQYF
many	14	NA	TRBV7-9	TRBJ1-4	TGTGCCAGCAGCCAAGACACGGCCCCCGAAAAACTGTTTTTT	CASSQDTAPEKLFF
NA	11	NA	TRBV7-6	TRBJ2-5	TGTGCCAGCAGCGGTGAAGAGACCCAGTACTTC	CASSGEETQYF
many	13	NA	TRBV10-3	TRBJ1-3	TGTGCCATCACCGAGGGGGGAGGAAACACCATATATTTT	CAITEGGGNTIYF
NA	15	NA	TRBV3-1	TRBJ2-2	TGTGCCAGCAGGACCGGGACCATAAACACCGGGGAGCTGTTTTTT	CASRTGTINTGELFF
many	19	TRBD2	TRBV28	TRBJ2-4	TGTGCCAACAGCCGTAGGGGACTAGCGGGGGCCTTAGCCAAAAACATTCAGTACTTC	CANSRRGLAGALAKNIQYF
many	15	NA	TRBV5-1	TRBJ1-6	TGCGCCAGCAGCTTGGGACCAGCGGGGAATTCACCCCTCCACTTT	CASSLGPAGNSPLHF
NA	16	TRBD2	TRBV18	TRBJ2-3	TGTGCCAGCTCACCAGGCGCGGGGGGGAGGGCAGATACGCAGTATTTT	CASSPGAGGRADTQYF
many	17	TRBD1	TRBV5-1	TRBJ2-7	TGCGCCAGCAGCTTGGCGACAGGGGGGAGCGTTTTCTACGAGCAGTACTTC	CASSLATGGSVFYEQYF
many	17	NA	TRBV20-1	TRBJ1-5	TGCAGTGCTAGAGACCCCTTGATGGGACACAATAACCAGCCCCAGCATTTT	CSARDPLMGHNNQPQHF
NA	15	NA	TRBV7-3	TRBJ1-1	TGTGCCAGCAGCCTTCAGACAGTGGGCAACACTGAAGCTTTCTTT	CASSLQTVGNTEAFF
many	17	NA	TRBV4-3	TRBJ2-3	TGCGCCAGCAGCCAAGAAAACGGGGGCGCCCTCCGCGATACGCAGTATTTT	CASSQENGGALRDTQYF
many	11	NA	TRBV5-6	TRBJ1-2	TGTGCCAGCAGCATAGGGGATGGCTACACCTTC	CASSIGDGYTF